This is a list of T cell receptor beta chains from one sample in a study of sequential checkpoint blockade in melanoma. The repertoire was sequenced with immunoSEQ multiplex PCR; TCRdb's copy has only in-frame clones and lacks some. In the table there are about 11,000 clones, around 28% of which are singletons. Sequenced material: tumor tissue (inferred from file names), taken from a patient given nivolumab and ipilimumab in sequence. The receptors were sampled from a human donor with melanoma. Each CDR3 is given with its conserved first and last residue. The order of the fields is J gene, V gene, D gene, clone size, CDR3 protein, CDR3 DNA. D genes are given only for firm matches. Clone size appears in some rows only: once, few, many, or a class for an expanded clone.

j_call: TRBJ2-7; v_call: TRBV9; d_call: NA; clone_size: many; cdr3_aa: CASSVAGAYEQYF; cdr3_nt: TGTGCCAGCAGCGTAGCGGGGGCTTACGAGCAGTACTTC
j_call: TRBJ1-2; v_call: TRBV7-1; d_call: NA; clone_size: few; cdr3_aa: CASSPDSNYGYTF; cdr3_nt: TGTGCCAGCAGCCCTGACAGTAACTATGGCTACACCTTC
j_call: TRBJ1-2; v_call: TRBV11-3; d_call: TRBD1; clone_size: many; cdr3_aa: CASSYPGTGTHGYTF; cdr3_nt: TGTGCCAGCAGCTATCCCGGGACAGGGACCCATGGCTACACCTTC
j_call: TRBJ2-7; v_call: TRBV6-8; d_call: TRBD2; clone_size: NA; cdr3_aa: CASSSAGLAVYEQYF; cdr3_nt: TGTGCCAGCAGTTCAGCGGGACTAGCGGTCTACGAGCAGTACTTC
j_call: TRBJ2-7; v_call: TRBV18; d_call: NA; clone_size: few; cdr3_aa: CASSRAGNEQYF; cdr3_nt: TGTGCCAGCTCACGTGCAGGGAACGAGCAGTACTTC
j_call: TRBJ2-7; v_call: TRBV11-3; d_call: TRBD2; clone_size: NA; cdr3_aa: CASSPSGGPSYEQYF; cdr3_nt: TGTGCCAGCAGCCCTAGCGGGGGCCCGTCCTACGAGCAGTACTTC
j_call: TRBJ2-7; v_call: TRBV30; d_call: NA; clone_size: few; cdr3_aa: CAWSVLGANEQYF; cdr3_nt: TGTGCCTGGAGTGTACTCGGGGCTAACGAGCAGTACTTC
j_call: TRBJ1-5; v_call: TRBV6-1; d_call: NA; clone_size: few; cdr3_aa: CASSESWNQPQHF; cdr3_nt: TGTGCCAGCAGTGAATCATGGAATCAGCCCCAGCATTTT
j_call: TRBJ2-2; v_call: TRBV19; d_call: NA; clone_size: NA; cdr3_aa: CASSARKGVDTGELFF; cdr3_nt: TGTGCCAGTAGTGCAAGGAAGGGTGTTGACACCGGGGAGCTGTTTTTT
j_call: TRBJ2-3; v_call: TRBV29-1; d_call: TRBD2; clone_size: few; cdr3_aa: CSVSGLAVDTQYF; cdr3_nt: TGCAGCGTTTCGGGACTAGCCGTAGATACGCAGTATTTT
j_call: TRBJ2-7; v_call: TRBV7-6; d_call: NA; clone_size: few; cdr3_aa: CASSFSDSIYEQYF; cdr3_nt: TGTGCCAGCAGCTTTTCGGACAGCATATACGAGCAGTACTTC
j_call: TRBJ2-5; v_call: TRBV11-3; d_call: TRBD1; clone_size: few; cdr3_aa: CASSSGQGGETQYF; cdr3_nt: TGTGCCAGCAGCTCAGGACAGGGAGGAGAGACCCAGTACTTC
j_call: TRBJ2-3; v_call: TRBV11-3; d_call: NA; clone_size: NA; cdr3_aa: CASSLDVGATDTQYF; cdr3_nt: TGTGCCAGCAGCTTAGATGTAGGGGCCACAGATACGCAGTATTTT
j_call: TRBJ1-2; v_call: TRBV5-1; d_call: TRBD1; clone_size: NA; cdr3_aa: CASSWTGDDYGYTF; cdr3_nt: TGCGCCAGCAGCTGGACAGGGGACGACTATGGCTACACCTTC